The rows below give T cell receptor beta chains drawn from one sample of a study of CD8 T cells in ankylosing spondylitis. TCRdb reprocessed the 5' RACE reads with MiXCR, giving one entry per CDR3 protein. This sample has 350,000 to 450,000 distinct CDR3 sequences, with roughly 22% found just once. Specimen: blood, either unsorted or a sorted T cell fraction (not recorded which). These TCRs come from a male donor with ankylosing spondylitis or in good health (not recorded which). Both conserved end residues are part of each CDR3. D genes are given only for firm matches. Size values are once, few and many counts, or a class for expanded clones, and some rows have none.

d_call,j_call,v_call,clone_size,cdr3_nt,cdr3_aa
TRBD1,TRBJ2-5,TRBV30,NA,TGTGCCCGGGGGACAGGGTTGGGGGAGACCCAGTACTTC,CARGTGLGETQYF
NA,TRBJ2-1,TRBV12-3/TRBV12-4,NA,TGTGCCAGCAGTCGGGGGGCATCCTACAATGAGCAGTTCTTC,CASSRGASYNEQFF
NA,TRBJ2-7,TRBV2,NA,TGTGCCAGCAGTGTTGGGTGGGACTACGAGCAGTACTTC,CASSVGWDYEQYF
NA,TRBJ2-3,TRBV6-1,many,TGTGCCAGCACTCGCTCCGGGACGTTAGATACGCAGTATTTT,CASTRSGTLDTQYF
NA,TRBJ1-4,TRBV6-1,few,TGTGCCAGCAGTCGATCGCAGGGTAATGAAAAACTGTTTTTT,CASSRSQGNEKLFF
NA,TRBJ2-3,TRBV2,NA,TGTGCCAGCAGTGAAGGTGTGGGCACAGATACGCAGTATTTT,CASSEGVGTDTQYF
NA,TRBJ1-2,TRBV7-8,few,TGTGCCAGCAGCGCTAGCCGGGACACCAAAAAAGGCTACACCTTC,CASSASRDTKKGYTF
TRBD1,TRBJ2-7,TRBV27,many,TGTGCCAGCAGGGACAGGGGTTCCTACGAGCAGTACTTC,CASRDRGSYEQYF
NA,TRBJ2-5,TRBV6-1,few,TGTGCCAGCAGTGAAGCGGGCATTCAAGAGACCCAGTACTTC,CASSEAGIQETQYF
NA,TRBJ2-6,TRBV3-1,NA,TGTGCCAGCGGACTTTATAGGGGAGTTGGGGCCAACGTCCTGACTTTC,CASGLYRGVGANVLTF
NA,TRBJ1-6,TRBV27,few,TGTGCCAGCAGTTTAAGCCCGGTACAGGACTATAATTCACCCCTCCACTTT,CASSLSPVQDYNSPLHF
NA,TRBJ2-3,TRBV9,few,TGTGCCAGCAGCCCCACAAACTGGCAGGGGGATACGCAGTATTTT,CASSPTNWQGDTQYF
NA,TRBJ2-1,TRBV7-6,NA,TGTGCCAGCAGGGCACCAGGGGCTAATGAGCAGTTCTTC,CASRAPGANEQFF
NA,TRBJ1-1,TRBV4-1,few,TGCGCCAGCAGCCAAGAGGCGGGAGGGACTGAAGCTTTCTTT,CASSQEAGGTEAFF
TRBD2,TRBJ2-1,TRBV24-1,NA,TGTGCCACCAGTGAACCTAGCGGGGGGACCGACAATGAGCAGTTCTTC,CATSEPSGGTDNEQFF
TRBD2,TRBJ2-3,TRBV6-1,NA,TGTGCCACCTCGGGACTAGCGGGGGGGCCAGATACGCAGTATTTT,CATSGLAGGPDTQYF
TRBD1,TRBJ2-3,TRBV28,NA,TGTGCCCGACTCCGGGACAGGGGTACAGATACGCAGTATTTT,CARLRDRGTDTQYF
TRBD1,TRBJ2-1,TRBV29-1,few,TGCAGCGTTGAAGATCTTCAAATAATGGGACAGAAGGTAAATGAGCAGTTCTTC,CSVEDLQIMGQKVNEQFF
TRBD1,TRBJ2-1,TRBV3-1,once,TGTGCCATCAGCCAGACAGGGGACTCCTACAATGAGCAGTTCTTC,CAISQTGDSYNEQFF
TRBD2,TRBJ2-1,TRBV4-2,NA,TGTGCCAGCAGCCCAATAGCGGGACCGGCGGACAATGAGCAGTTCTTC,CASSPIAGPADNEQFF
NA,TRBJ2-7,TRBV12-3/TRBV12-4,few,TGTGCCAGCAGCCCCGCGGGGTTCTACGAGCAGTACTTC,CASSPAGFYEQYF
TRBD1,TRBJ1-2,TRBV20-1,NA,TGCAGTGCTAGAGGGGGACAGGGCTTACGGGGCTACACCTTC,CSARGGQGLRGYTF
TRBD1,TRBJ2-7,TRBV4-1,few,TGCGCCAGCAGCCAAGTGACAGGGGCCTACGAGCAGTACTTC,CASSQVTGAYEQYF
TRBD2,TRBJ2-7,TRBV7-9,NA,TGTGCCAGCAGCCCCTTAGCGGGGGGCGGCTCCTACGAGCAGTACTTC,CASSPLAGGGSYEQYF
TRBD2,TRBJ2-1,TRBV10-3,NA,TGTGCCACCAGAGCGGGGGGGTCGTCTACGGATGAGCAGTTCTTC,CATRAGGSSTDEQFF
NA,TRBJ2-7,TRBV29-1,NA,TGCAGCGGTCTCGACACGCACTCCTACGAGCAGTACTTC,CSGLDTHSYEQYF
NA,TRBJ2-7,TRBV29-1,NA,TGCAGCGTTGCTAGGGAGGACATTTCCTACGAGCAGTACTTC,CSVAREDISYEQYF
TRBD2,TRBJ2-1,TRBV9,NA,TGTGCCAGCAACCCTAGCGGGGGCCGTAATGAGCAGTTCTTC,CASNPSGGRNEQFF
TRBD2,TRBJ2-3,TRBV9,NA,TGTGCCAGCAGCGTATCAACGGCACTAGCGGGGGGTGGGACAGATACGCAGTATTTT,CASSVSTALAGGGTDTQYF
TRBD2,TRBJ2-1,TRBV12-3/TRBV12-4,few,TGTGCCAGCAGTTTATCTAGCGGGGATAACAATGAGCAGTTCTTC,CASSLSSGDNNEQFF
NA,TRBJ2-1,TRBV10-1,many,TGCGCCAGCAGTGAGGACTACAATGAGCAGTTCTTC,CASSEDYNEQFF
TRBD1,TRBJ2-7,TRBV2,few,TGTGCCAGCAGTTTCGACAGGGCCCCAACCTACGAGCAGTACTTC,CASSFDRAPTYEQYF
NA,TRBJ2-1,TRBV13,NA,TGTGCCAGCAGCCCACAAGAGGCATTTGAGCAGTTCTTC,CASSPQEAFEQFF
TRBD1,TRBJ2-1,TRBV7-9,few,TGTGCCAGCAGCCAACCGCCGGGACAGGGGGCGAATGAGCAGTTCTTC,CASSQPPGQGANEQFF
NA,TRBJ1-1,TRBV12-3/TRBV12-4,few,TGTGCCAGCAGTTTCGCCGGGTCGGACACTGAAGCTTTCTTT,CASSFAGSDTEAFF
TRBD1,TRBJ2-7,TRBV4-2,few,TGTGCCAGCAGCCAAGCCCCTGGGACAGTTCGGCCCGAGCAGTACTTC,CASSQAPGTVRPEQYF
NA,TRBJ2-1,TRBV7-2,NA,TGTGCCAGCAGAGTCAGGGGAGGGTACAATGAGCAGTTCTTC,CASRVRGGYNEQFF
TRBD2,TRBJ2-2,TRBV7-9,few,TGTGCCAGCAGCTTAGTACTAGCGGGGAACACCGGGGAGCTGTTTTTT,CASSLVLAGNTGELFF
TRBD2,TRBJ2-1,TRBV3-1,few,TGTGCCAGCAGCCGCGGGGGGACCGACGAGCAGTTCTTC,CASSRGGTDEQFF
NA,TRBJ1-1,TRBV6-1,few,TGTGCCAGCAGGCCTCTAGGCTTGAACACTGAAGCTTTCTTT,CASRPLGLNTEAFF
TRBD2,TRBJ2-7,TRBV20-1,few,TGCAGTGCTACACTAGCGGGGGTTACCTACGAGCAGTACTTC,CSATLAGVTYEQYF
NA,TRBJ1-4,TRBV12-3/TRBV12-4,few,TGTGCCAGCAGACCTCAGGCTGGAGGTGAAAAACTGTTTTTT,CASRPQAGGEKLFF
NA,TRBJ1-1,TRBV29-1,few,TGCAGCGTTGAGGTGGCCACTGAAGCTTTCTTT,CSVEVATEAFF
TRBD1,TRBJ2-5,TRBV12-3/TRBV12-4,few,TGTGCCAGCAGTTTAGGATGGGACAGCCCCCAAGAGACCCAGTACTTC,CASSLGWDSPQETQYF
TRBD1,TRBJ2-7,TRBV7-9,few,TGTGCCAGCAGCGCCCCGGGACAGGGCATGTACGAGCAGTACTTC,CASSAPGQGMYEQYF
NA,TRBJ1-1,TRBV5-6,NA,TGTGCCAGCAGCTCCCGAGGGACGAACACTGAAGCTTTCTTT,CASSSRGTNTEAFF
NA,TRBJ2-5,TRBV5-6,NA,TGTGCCAGCAGCCCGGTCGACCGGGAGACCCAGTACTTC,CASSPVDRETQYF
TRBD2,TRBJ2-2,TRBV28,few,TGTGCCAGCAGTTTATGGGTAGCGGGGGGGATGAACACCGGGGAGCTGTTTTTT,CASSLWVAGGMNTGELFF
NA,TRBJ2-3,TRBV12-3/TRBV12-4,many,TGTGCCAGCAGTTTTGGAGGGGCCAGCACAGATACGCAGTATTTT,CASSFGGASTDTQYF
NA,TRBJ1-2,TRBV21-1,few,TGTGCCAGCAGCAAAGAGGTCGCGACAGTACCTAACTATGGCTACACCTTC,CASSKEVATVPNYGYTF
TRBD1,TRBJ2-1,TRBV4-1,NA,TGCGCCAGCAGCACAGGACAGGGTTACAATGAGCAGTTCTTC,CASSTGQGYNEQFF
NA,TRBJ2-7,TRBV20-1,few,TGCAGTGCTAGGCAGGACCTCTCCTACGAGCAGTACTTC,CSARQDLSYEQYF